The text below deals with one T cell receptor beta chain. The method was immunoSEQ multiplex PCR; TCRdb's version includes in-frame clones alone and lacks a portion of them. The repertoire consists of some 7,300 clones, with around 80% occurring once and the leading ten covering about 6.4%. Trimming cost V 4 bases and J 3 bases, with 25 bases left between them. From germline, CDR1 is MNHEY and CDR2 SMNVEV (reference sequence). The CDR3 length is 18 residues. The sample belongs to a study of immune evolution from preneoplasia to lung adenocarcinoma. The sequencing sample was made of FFPE adjacent normal lung tissue. This chain connects TRBV27 to TRBJ2-7, with a possible D match to TRBD1 (6 bases). The sequence was collected from a person aged 55-79 years with lung adenocarcinoma. The CDR3 here is CASSSQRRTATWIYEQYF. The CDR3 DNA reads TGTGCCAGCAGTTCGCAACGGAGGACAGCCACCTGGATCTACGAGCAGTACTTC.